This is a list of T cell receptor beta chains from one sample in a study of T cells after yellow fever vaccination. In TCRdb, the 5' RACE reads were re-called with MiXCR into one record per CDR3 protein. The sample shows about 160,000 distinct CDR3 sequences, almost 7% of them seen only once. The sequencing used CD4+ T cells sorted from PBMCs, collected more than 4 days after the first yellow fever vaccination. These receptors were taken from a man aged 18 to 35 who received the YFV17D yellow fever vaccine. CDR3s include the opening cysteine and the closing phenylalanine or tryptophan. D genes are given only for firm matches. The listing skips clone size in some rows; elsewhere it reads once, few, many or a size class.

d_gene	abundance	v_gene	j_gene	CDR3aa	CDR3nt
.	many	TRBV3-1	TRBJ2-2	CASSQDSPPGELFF	TGTGCCAGCAGCCAAGATTCCCCGCCCGGGGAGCTGTTTTTT
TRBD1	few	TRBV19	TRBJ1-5	CASSIYRGGNQPQHF	TGTGCCAGTAGTATATACAGGGGAGGGAATCAGCCCCAGCATTTT
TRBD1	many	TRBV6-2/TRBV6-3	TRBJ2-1	CASSDRTGLLTYNEQFF	TGTGCCAGCAGCGATAGGACAGGGCTGTTGACCTACAATGAGCAGTTCTTC
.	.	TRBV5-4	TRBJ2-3	CASSSGSVRNTDTQYF	TGTGCCAGCAGCTCGGGGTCCGTCCGAAACACAGATACGCAGTATTTT
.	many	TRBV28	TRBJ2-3	CASSLVRDTQYF	TGTGCCAGCAGTTTAGTCCGCGATACGCAGTATTTT
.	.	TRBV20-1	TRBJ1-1	CSVAGSGTEAFF	TGCAGTGTAGCGGGTTCCGGGACTGAAGCTTTCTTT
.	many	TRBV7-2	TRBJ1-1	CASSSGGYTEAFF	TGTGCCAGCAGCTCGGGGGGATACACTGAAGCTTTCTTT
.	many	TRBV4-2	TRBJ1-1	CASSQDSRVSNTEAFF	TGTGCCAGCAGCCAAGATTCCAGGGTTTCTAACACTGAAGCTTTCTTT
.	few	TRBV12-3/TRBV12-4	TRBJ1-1	CASSSQGLIGTEAFF	TGTGCCAGCAGTTCTCAGGGCTTGATAGGGACTGAAGCTTTCTTT
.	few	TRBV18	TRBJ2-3	CASSPDGDTQYF	TGTGCCAGCTCACCAGATGGTGATACGCAGTATTTT
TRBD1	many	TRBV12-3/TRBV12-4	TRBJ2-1	CASSLLGRGGRNNEQFF	TGTGCCAGCAGTTTACTCGGTAGAGGGGGCAGGAACAATGAGCAGTTCTTC
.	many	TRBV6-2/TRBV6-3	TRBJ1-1	CASSYEGDSTEAFF	TGTGCCAGCAGTTACGAAGGGGACTCCACTGAAGCTTTCTTT
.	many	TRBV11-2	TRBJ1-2	CASRPIRGGHNYGYTF	TGTGCCAGCAGACCCATCCGGGGGGGCCATAACTATGGCTACACCTTC
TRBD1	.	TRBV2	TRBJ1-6	CASTPGGTDNSPLHF	TGTGCCAGCACACCTGGGGGGACAGATAATTCACCCCTCCACTTT
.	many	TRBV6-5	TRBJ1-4	CASSTPTGGNEKLFF	TGTGCCAGCAGTACCCCGACAGGTGGTAATGAAAAACTGTTTTTT
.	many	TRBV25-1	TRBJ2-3	CASHPGRAPSTDTQYF	TGTGCCAGCCACCCCGGTAGGGCCCCAAGCACAGATACGCAGTATTTT
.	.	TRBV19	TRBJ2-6	CASTPESGANVLTF	TGTGCCAGTACCCCGGAGTCCGGGGCCAACGTCCTGACTTTC
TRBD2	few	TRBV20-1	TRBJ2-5	CSASTGTSGVFQETQYF	TGCAGTGCTAGCACCGGGACTAGCGGGGTATTTCAAGAGACCCAGTACTTC
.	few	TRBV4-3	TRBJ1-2	CASSQESPRTNSNYGYTF	TGCGCCAGCAGCCAAGAAAGTCCCAGAACAAATTCTAACTATGGCTACACCTTC
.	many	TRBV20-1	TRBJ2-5	CSARERTGRETQYF	TGCAGTGCTAGAGAACGCACAGGGCGGGAGACCCAGTACTTC
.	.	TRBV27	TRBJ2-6	CASSRVSGANVLTF	TGTGCCAGTAGCAGGGTCTCTGGGGCCAACGTCCTGACTTTC
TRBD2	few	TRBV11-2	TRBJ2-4	CASSLEIPGLAAIQYF	TGTGCCAGCAGCTTAGAGATCCCGGGACTAGCGGCCATTCAGTACTTC
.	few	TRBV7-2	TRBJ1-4	CASSTRQDRGLFF	TGTGCCAGCAGCACCCGACAGGACCGGGGACTGTTTTTT
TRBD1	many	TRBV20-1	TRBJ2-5	CSAPDRGRFEETQYF	TGCAGTGCCCCCGACAGGGGAAGGTTCGAGGAGACCCAGTACTTC
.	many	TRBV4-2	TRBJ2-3	CASSQDFGTQYF	TGTGCCAGCAGCCAAGATTTCGGTACGCAGTATTTT
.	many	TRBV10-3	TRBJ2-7	CAISLADTSYEQYF	TGTGCCATCAGCCTCGCGGACACCTCCTACGAGCAGTACTTC
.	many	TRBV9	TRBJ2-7	CASSLTGKSYEQYF	TGTGCCAGCAGCCTTACAGGGAAATCATACGAGCAGTACTTC
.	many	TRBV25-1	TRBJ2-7	CASSDPDTYEQYF	TGTGCCAGCAGTGACCCCGACACCTATGAGCAGTACTTC
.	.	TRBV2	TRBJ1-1	CASSSNGGPEAFF	TGTGCCAGCAGCAGCAACGGGGGGCCTGAAGCTTTCTTT
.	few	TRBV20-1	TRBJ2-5	CSATRTNQETQYF	TGCAGTGCTACCCGGACAAACCAAGAGACCCAGTACTTC
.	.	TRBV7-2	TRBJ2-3	CASSLALGAGALTDTQYF	TGTGCCAGCAGCTTAGCGCTAGGGGCAGGGGCCCTCACAGATACGCAGTATTTT
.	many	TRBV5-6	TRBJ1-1	CASSRGGEAFF	TGTGCCAGCAGCCGCGGGGGAGAGGCTTTCTTT
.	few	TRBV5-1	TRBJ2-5	CASSQLRQETQYF	TGCGCCAGCAGCCAGTTGCGGCAAGAGACCCAGTACTTC
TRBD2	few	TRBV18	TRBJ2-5	CASSGSGGTETQYF	TGTGCCAGCTCTGGTAGCGGGGGAACGGAGACCCAGTACTTC
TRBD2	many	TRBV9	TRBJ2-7	CASSVDGGGAHEQYF	TGTGCCAGCAGCGTAGACGGCGGGGGGGCCCACGAGCAGTACTTC
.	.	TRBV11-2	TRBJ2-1	CASKWASLSYNEQFF	TGTGCCAGCAAGTGGGCCAGTCTCTCCTACAATGAGCAGTTCTTC
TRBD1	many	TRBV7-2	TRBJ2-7	CASSPGGTGIYEQYF	TGTGCCAGCAGCCCCGGTGGGACAGGGATCTACGAGCAGTACTTC
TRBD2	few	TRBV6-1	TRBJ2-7	CASKRLAGDNEQYF	TGTGCCAGCAAGCGACTAGCGGGGGACAACGAGCAGTACTTC
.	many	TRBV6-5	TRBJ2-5	CASSYPGTQYF	TGTGCCAGCAGTTACCCGGGGACCCAGTACTTC
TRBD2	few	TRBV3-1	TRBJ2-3	CASSQNRDYYTDTQYF	TGTGCCAGCAGCCAAAACCGGGACTACTACACAGATACGCAGTATTTT
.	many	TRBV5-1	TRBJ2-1	CASSDLGGGEQFF	TGCGCCAGCAGCGACTTAGGGGGGGGTGAGCAGTTCTTC
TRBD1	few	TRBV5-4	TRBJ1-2	CASRTTGKDYGYTF	TGTGCCAGCAGGACGACAGGGAAAGACTATGGCTACACCTTC
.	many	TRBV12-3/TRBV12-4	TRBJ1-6	CASSSMNRVLSDPHF	TGTGCCAGCAGCTCCATGAACAGGGTCCTTTCGGATCCCCACTTT